The rows below give T cell receptor beta chains drawn from one sample of a study of shared clonotypes between healthy human individuals. Data came from immunoSEQ multiplex PCR; TCRdb stores just in-frame clones and leaves some out. The sample consists of millions of clones, roughly 94% of them appearing once. The sequenced material came from naive CD4+ T cells sorted from blood. Every receptor here comes from a young man in good health. Each CDR3 is given with its conserved first and last residue. Fields, in order: clone size, J gene, V gene, D gene, CDR3 protein, CDR3 DNA. D genes are given only for firm matches. Part of the rows lack a size; the others show once, few, many or a class for expanded clones.

.,TRBJ2-7,TRBV6-5,.,CASSYLMKLSEQYF,TGTGCCAGCAGTTACCTTATGAAGCTTTCCGAGCAGTACTTC
.,TRBJ2-2,TRBV19,TRBD2,CASSIGTRPPGELFF,TGTGCCAGTAGTATTGGGACTAGGCCTCCCGGGGAGCTGTTTTTT
.,TRBJ2-1,TRBV7-9,.,CASSGPEKYNEQFF,TGTGCCAGCAGCGGCCCCGAGAAATACAATGAGCAGTTCTTC
.,TRBJ2-7,TRBV7-9,.,CASSLIGTGRNEQYF,TGTGCCAGCAGCCTAATTGGGACGGGAAGAAACGAGCAGTACTTC
.,TRBJ1-1,TRBV5-1,.,CASSLRPNTEAFF,TGCGCCAGCAGCTTGCGGCCGAACACTGAAGCTTTCTTT
.,TRBJ1-2,TRBV27,TRBD1,CASRLQGAENGYTF,TGTGCCAGCAGATTACAGGGGGCAGAGAATGGCTACACCTTC
.,TRBJ1-2,TRBV30,TRBD1,CASSGQGVNYGYTF,TGTGCCTCCTCAGGACAGGGGGTAAACTATGGCTACACCTTC
.,TRBJ1-1,TRBV30,.,CAWKDTEAFF,TGTGCCTGGAAGGACACTGAAGCTTTCTTT
.,TRBJ2-1,TRBV9,.,CASSIHSDNEQFF,TGTGCCAGCAGCATTCACTCTGACAATGAGCAGTTCTTC
once,TRBJ2-7,TRBV15,TRBD1,CATSKGQGVLEQYF,TGTGCCACCAGCAAAGGACAGGGCGTTCTGGAGCAGTACTTC
.,TRBJ1-5,TRBV5-1,.,CASRAYSNQPQHF,TGCGCCAGTCGGGCGTATAGCAATCAGCCCCAGCATTTT
.,TRBJ2-5,TRBV7-8,.,CASSLRVQETQYF,TGTGCCAGCAGCTTACGGGTTCAAGAGACCCAGTACTTC
.,TRBJ2-7,TRBV28,TRBD1,CASRSGTGTLGADF,TGTGCCAGCAGATCCGGGACAGGGACTCTGGGCGCGGACTTC
.,TRBJ1-2,TRBV7-2,.,CASSLREGYGYTF,TGTGCCAGCAGCTTGAGGGAAGGCTATGGCTACACCTTC
.,TRBJ2-3,TRBV5-6,.,CASSLPSDGDTQYF,TGTGCCAGCAGCTTGCCTAGCGATGGAGATACGCAGTATTTT
.,TRBJ2-5,TRBV7-9,TRBD1,CASSLQTGGLETQYF,TGTGCCAGCAGCTTACAGACAGGGGGCCTTGAGACCCAGTACTTC
.,TRBJ2-3,TRBV10-3,TRBD2,CAISESSLAASSTDTQYF,TGTGCCATCAGTGAGTCGTCGCTAGCGGCTTCTAGCACAGATACGCAGTATTTT
once,TRBJ1-2,TRBV28,.,CASSPGGGNYGYTF,TGTGCCAGCAGCCCGGGAGGGGGTAACTATGGCTACACCTTC
once,TRBJ2-1,TRBV5-1,TRBD1,CASSLAGQGYNEQFF,TGCGCCAGCAGCTTGGCGGGACAGGGTTACAATGAGCAGTTCTTC
.,TRBJ1-3,TRBV6-5,TRBD1,CASRGQVGNTIYF,TGTGCCAGCAGGGGACAGGTGGGAAACACCATATATTTT